The clone carrying this T cell receptor (beta chain) was picked up a small number of times. Authors' methods: For nucleated cells, counts were estimated from reference gene primer amplification. This table comes from immunoSEQ multiplex PCR, and its TCRdb copy is limited to in-frame clones, with some not included. The V and J calls and clone size are taken from that table; D and trimming were inferred from the DNA. The sample has about 77,000 clones, roughly 78% seen once; the top ten hold around 5.2%. This specimen belongs to a study of blood T cell repertoires in COVID-19. Turning to the study itself: Collection of acute and convalescent COVID-19 samples took place in the United States, Italy and Spain. Sources were T cells, B-cell-depleted T cells, or PBMCs; the material itself was cDNA or gDNA.

Trimming left V 4 bases short and J 8 bases short, with 14 bases between. The CDR3 is 13 amino acids. The clonotype comes from a woman aged 70 to 79 with acute or convalescent COVID-19. The genes are TRBV12-3 or TRBV12-4 and TRBJ1-1; the D gene is possibly TRBD1 (6 bases). Sequenced sample: peripheral blood. The CDR3 nucleotides read TGTGCCAGCAGTTCCGACAGGCGGGCCGAAGCTTTCTTT. It yields the protein CASSSDRRAEAFF.